What follows are 15 T cell receptor gamma chains derived from one specimen sequenced in a study of Vδ1+ human thymocytes. Sequences come from RNA converted to cDNA by reverse transcription. Multiplex PCR used pooled V-gene forward primers and a constant-region reverse primer to amplify CDR3s. TCRdb reanalysed the multiplex PCR reads with CATT. The sample holds about 27,000 gamma-chain clones, around 20% seen once. Study-wide results and caveats: In the thymus, TRG and TRD repertoires looked highly polyclonal with Gaussian CDR3 lengths.

Their specific antigens are unknown. Sequencing used Vdelta1+ gamma-delta thymocytes from the thymus. Subset defined: FACS-sorted CD3+ TCRalphabeta- TCRVdelta1+ TCRVdelta2- thymocytes. Every receptor here comes from a boy younger than two who had congenital heart surgery.

The chain carries TRGV9 and TRGJP. With V trimmed by 9 bases and J by 4 bases, 3 bases remained unmatched. CDR1 is GITISATS, CDR2 ISYDGTV, per germline (reference sequence). CDR3 length: 14 residues. The CDR3, as DNA: TGTGCCTTGCGCCAAGAGTTGGGCAAAAAAATCAAGGTATTT. Translation gives CALRQELGKKIKVF.

This clone has more than one count but fewer than ten. The rearrangement uses TRGV9 and TRGJP. Germline V gives CDR1 GITISATS, CDR2 ISYDGTV (reference sequence). V shed 3 bases, J shed 9 bases, and the junction held 5 bases outside the gene matches. The CDR3 is 15 residues long. The CDR3 bases are TGTGCCTTGTGGGAGCCCCCGTTGGGCAAAAAAATCAAGGTATTT. Translated, it gives CALWEPPLGKKIKVF.

To note about this clone: This sample includes further DNA sequences coding for the same CDR3. V gene TRGV8 combines with J gene TRGJP2. There are 15 residues in the CDR3. With V trimmed by 0 bases and J by 3 bases, 4 bases remained unmatched. CDR1 and CDR2 (germline): VENAVY, YDSYNSRV. The CDR3 nucleotides are TGTGCCACCTGGGATAGGTCAGGTAGTGATTGGATCAAGACGTTT. It is translated as CATWDRSGSDWIKTF.

On this clone: The same CDR3 also results from other DNA sequences found in this sample. The chain links TRGV4 to TRGJ1 or TRGJ2. The germline V gene has CDR1 EGSTGY and CDR2 YDSYTSSV. This CDR3 has 13 amino acids. The V gene end was trimmed by 1 base and the J gene end by 5 bases; junction bases not matched to a gene: 5. The DNA of the CDR3 is TGTGCCACCTGGGATGGACGCGATTATAAGAAACTCTTT. Translation: CATWDGRDYKKLF.

Concerning this clone itself: Other DNA sequences within the sample encode an identical CDR3. The rearrangement links TRGV5 to TRGJP2. CDR3 length: 14 residues. V dropped 5 bases and J dropped 0; count of bases not matched to a gene: 3. Germline CDR1 VINAFY, CDR2 YDVSNSKD. CDR3 loop: CATWGNSSDWIKTF. The DNA for the CDR3 is TGTGCCACCTGGGGTAATAGTAGTGATTGGATCAAGACGTTT.

V and J are TRGV2 and TRGJP2. The junction had 7 bases not matched to a gene; V was cut back by 2 bases and J by 4 bases. The length of the CDR3 is 15 residues. Per germline, CDR1 EGSNGY and CDR2 YDSYNSKV. The CDR3: CATWDDPYSDWIKTF. The CDR3 DNA follows: TGTGCCACCTGGGACGATCCTTATAGTGATTGGATCAAGACGTTT.

The chain uses TRGV3 and TRGJ1 or TRGJ2. This CDR3 is built from 14 residues. In germline, CDR1 is VTNTFY, CDR2 YDVSTARD (reference sequence). Losses at the gene ends were 5 bases for V and 3 bases for J; bases not matched to a gene: 10. The CDR3 protein is CATWGGTSYYKKLF. For the CDR3, the DNA is TGTGCCACCTGGGGCGGAACCTCTTATTATAAGAAACTCTTT.

A remark on this clone: This sequence may be a read error, since a much larger clone differs from it by one base. Other DNA sequences in the sample encode the same CDR3. The V gene is TRGV2, the J gene TRGJ1 or TRGJ2. In germline, CDR1 is EGSNGY, CDR2 YDSYNSKV. The V and J ends lost 0 bases and 3 bases, in that order; junction bases with no gene match: 2. This CDR3 region has 13 residues. The CDR3 region has the DNA TGTGCCACCTGGGACGGGTCTTATTATAAGAAACTCTTT. Translation gives CATWDGSYYKKLF.

This clone was observed a few times. J is TRGJP2 and V is TRGV2. V dropped 1 base and J dropped 0; count of bases not matched to a gene: 8. The CDR3 is 17 amino acids. In germline, CDR1 is EGSNGY, CDR2 YDSYNSKV. The CDR3 sequence: CATWDGPPYSSDWIKTF. The CDR3 coding sequence is TGTGCCACCTGGGACGGTCCACCTTATAGTAGTGATTGGATCAAGACGTTT.

The chain combines TRGV9 with TRGJ1 or TRGJ2. CDR1 and CDR2 (germline): GITISATS, ISYDGTV (reference sequence). The ends lost 2 bases at V and 2 bases at J; junction bases unmatched: 3. CDR3 size: 13 residues. For the CDR3, the DNA is TGTGCCTTGTGGGAGGAATATTATTATAAGAAACTCTTT. Translating it yields CALWEEYYYKKLF.

Only a few counts were recorded for this clone. The same CDR3 arises from other DNA sequences in this sample as well. The J gene is TRGJP1, the V gene TRGV4. V trimming: 1 base; J trimming: 4 bases; junction bases outside the gene matches: 3. The CDR3 is 14 residues long. Per the germline V gene, CDR1 is EGSTGY and CDR2 is YDSYTSSV. For the CDR3, the DNA is TGTGCCACCTGGGATGGAGACACTGGTTGGTTCAAGATATTT. As protein: CATWDGDTGWFKIF.

J is TRGJP2 and V is TRGV5. V lost 2 bases to trimming and J lost 3 bases; unmatched junction nucleotides: 6. CDR3 size: 15 residues. Germline loops: CDR1 VINAFY, CDR2 YDVSNSKD. The CDR3 nucleotides are TGTGCCACCTGGGACATCCGCGGTAGTGATTGGATCAAGACGTTT. This sequence encodes CATWDIRGSDWIKTF.

A note on this clone: This clone may be a read error of a much larger clone one base away. The same CDR3 also results from other DNA sequences found in this sample. This sequence joins TRGV9 and TRGJ1 or TRGJ2. This CDR3 is 11 amino acids long. Germline CDR1 is GITISATS and CDR2 is ISYDGTV (reference sequence). V trimming: 0 bases; J trimming: 11 bases; junction bases outside the gene matches: 4. CDR3 nucleotide sequence: TGTGCCTTGTGGGAGGTGCATGAGAAACTCTTT. This gives the protein CALWEVHEKLF.

This clone has more than one count but fewer than ten. The V call is TRGV2, the J call TRGJ1 or TRGJ2. J was trimmed by 12 bases and V by 0 bases; bases with no gene match: 8. CDR1 is EGSNGY, CDR2 YDSYNSKV, per germline. The CDR3 covers 12 residues. Written as DNA, the CDR3 is TGTGCCACCTGGGACGGGCTGGACAGGAAACTCTTT. Amino acids: CATWDGLDRKLF.

V usage is TRGV4 and J usage is TRGJ1 or TRGJ2. Trimming took 2 bases from V and 11 from J; bases not matched to a gene: 27. The length of the CDR3 is 18 residues. The germline CDR1 and CDR2 sequences are EGSTGY and YDSYTSSV. The CDR3: CATWDDGRDGGPPEEKLF. In DNA form, the CDR3 reads TGTGCCACCTGGGATGATGGGAGGGATGGAGGCCCCCCAGAGGAGAAACTCTTT.